This T cell receptor (beta chain) was sequenced for a study of Graves' ophthalmopathy and Graves' hyperthyroidism (dated by TCRdb to 2017 to 2018). Concerning the study at large: Peripheral blood was collected before any treatment was given, at the time of initial diagnosis. After sampling, hyperthyroidism patients received methimazole starting at 30 mg daily, and ophthalmopathy patients received high-dose intravenous methylprednisolone. In total, 135 blood samples were TCR-sequenced: around 42 ophthalmopathy, roughly 80 hyperthyroidism and some 17 hyperthyroidism-to-ophthalmopathy patients. In more than five hyperthyroidism patients, T-cell repertoires of thyroid tissue and blood were compared. To tell Graves' ophthalmopathy apart from Graves' hyperthyroidism, and to predict which patients would progress to ophthalmopathy, the study relied on TCR beta repertoire signatures. The independent validation cohort included 20 or so hyperthyroidism patients plus 17 patients who later progressed from hyperthyroidism to ophthalmopathy. A discovery set of 100 or so patients (more than 40 ophthalmopathy, 57 stable hyperthyroidism) was enrolled to explore V-J signatures distinguishing ophthalmopathy from hyperthyroidism. Here is what the overall study found, with its caveats: Among expanded thyroid clonotypes with frequency above 0.001, most also showed up in blood, which suggests that blood repertoires may reflect the thyroid immune response. In validation, the model predicted ophthalmopathy progression with about 70% sensitivity and roughly 72% specificity; some 13 predicted patients were CT-confirmed with GO in a median of approximately six months. No statistical method was used to predetermine the sample size, and group allocation was not hidden from the investigators. The 13-signature model separated ophthalmopathy from stable hyperthyroidism with around 90% sensitivity and 81.08% specificity in cross-validation, and 80%/75% in the test set.

This clonotype was picked up a small number of times. Its antigen target is currently unknown. A much more abundant neighbour one base away suggests this may be a read error. Counted from cysteine to phenylalanine, this CDR3 has 15 amino acids. Just CDR3 DNA is preserved here, 45 bases in frame from base 1. V loses 5 bases at its end and J loses 12 bases; junction bases beyond the gene matches: 16. For repertoire sequencing, TCR beta CDR3 regions were amplified from RNA transcripts. A first-round RT-PCR used HTBI primers with the Qiagen OneStep RT-PCR kit, followed by a second-round multiplex PCR, size selection and purification. Sequencing of the libraries was carried out on an Illumina HiSeq2000 in paired-end mode with 100 bp reads. For the original study's pipeline: SOAPnuke was used to process the reads, removing any read that contained adapters or uncalled bases, had a mean Phred below 15, or lacked an exact match to the constant primer or identifier. COPE v1.2.5 was used to merge high-quality paired reads. Clonotypes were defined as unique nucleotide sequences and were aligned to IMGT TRB V, D and J references using MiTCR v1.1. Analysis was restricted to V-J combinations with a frequency above 0.0001, which covered about 99% of repertoires. A TCR clonal expansion and chaos score per V-J combination was defined as the ratio of F50 clonal expansion to chaos observed in the TCRdist matrix. Welch's t-statistics and random forest were used to reduce the features to around 13 V-J combinations, which were then used as input to a naive Bayes classifier. The similarity between thyroid and blood repertoires was quantified using the Morisita-Horn index. TCRdb reprocessed the public reads (quality trimming at Q25 with fastp, clone calling with MiXCR) and kept in-frame beta chains. Merged by CDR3 protein, the rows form single entries marked with the most common genes and DNA. TCRdb, not the original authors, processed these V and J calls. A total of 52,000 or so distinct CDR3 sequences appear in this sample, more than 40% of them only once. The ten biggest clones cover 4.5% to 5% of the sample.

Patients with ophthalmopathy had moderately to severely active disease, with a Clinical Activity Score of 3 or more, a NOSPECS grade of 4 or more, and a disease duration of less than 3 months. Anyone with other autoimmune diseases, uncontrolled infections, pregnancy or lactation was excluded from the study. Diagnosis relied on clinical symptoms, serum thyroxine, TRAb, thyroid ultrasound and orbital computed tomography. PBMCs were isolated from about 9 ml of fresh peripheral blood by Ficoll-Paque density gradient centrifugation. Trizol reagent was used to extract the total RNA, and its quality was then checked on an Agilent 2100 Bioanalyzer.

This TCR was sampled from an adult woman with Graves' ophthalmopathy. The chain links TRBV12-3 or TRBV12-4 with TRBJ2-1; 7 bases in the junction line up with TRBD2. Material: peripheral blood. The DNA reads as follows: TGTGCCAGCAGTGGGACGACTAGCTCGGTCTGCGGGCAGTTCTTC. It specifies CASSGTTSSVCGQFF.